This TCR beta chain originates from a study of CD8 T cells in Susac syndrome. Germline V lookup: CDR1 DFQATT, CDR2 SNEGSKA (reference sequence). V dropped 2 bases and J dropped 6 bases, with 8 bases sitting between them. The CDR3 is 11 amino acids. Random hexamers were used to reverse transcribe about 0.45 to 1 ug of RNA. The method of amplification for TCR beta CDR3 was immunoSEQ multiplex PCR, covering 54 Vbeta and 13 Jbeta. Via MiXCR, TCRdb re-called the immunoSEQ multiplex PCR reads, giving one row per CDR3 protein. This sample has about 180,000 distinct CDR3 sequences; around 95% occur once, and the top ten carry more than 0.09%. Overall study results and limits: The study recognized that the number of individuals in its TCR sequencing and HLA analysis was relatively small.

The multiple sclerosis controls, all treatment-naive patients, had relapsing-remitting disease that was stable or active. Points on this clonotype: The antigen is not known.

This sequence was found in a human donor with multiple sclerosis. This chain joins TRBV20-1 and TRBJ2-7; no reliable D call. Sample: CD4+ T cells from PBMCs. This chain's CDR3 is CSARRAAEQYF. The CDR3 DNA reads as TGCAGTGCTAGAAGGGCCGCCGAGCAGTACTTC.